This T cell receptor beta chain appears in the sequencing data of a study of T cell repertoires in cytomegalovirus infection. About the study: Newly reported HLA-C-restricted and thoroughly characterized HLA-B-restricted CMV epitopes were employed. Matching HLA type, along with CMV infection, was indicated by public TCR beta signatures. The study's findings and limits: Using cumulative public TCR beta family frequency, the authors identified those who carried CMV together with the relevant HLA. In two of eight donors, the top clonotype was HLA-C-restricted CMV-specific.

V was cut by 1 base and J by 7 bases, with 4 bases left in between. The V gene's germline CDR1 is SEHNR and CDR2 FQNEAQ (reference sequence). The length of the CDR3 is 11 residues. A single record per CDR3 protein comes from TCRdb applying MiXCR to the reads. This table holds some 800,000 distinct CDR3 sequences, about 28% found once. This clonotype was counted at least ten times. Its antigen is still unknown. Sequenced material: cultured CD8+ T cells from PBMCs, taken from culture after CMV antigen stimulation. The clonotype originates from a human donor in good health (CMV status not recorded). Some clones in this sample may be carry-over from other donors' samples. The V and J genes are TRBV7-9 and TRBJ1-1; D not certain. The CDR3 is CASSLGSEAFF. CDR3 in DNA: TGTGCCAGCAGCTTAGGCAGTGAAGCTTTCTTT. Full variable domain (rest looked up from reference TRBV7-9 and TRBJ1-1): DTGVSQNPRHKITKRGQNVTFRCDPISEHNRLYWYRQTLGQGPEFLTYFQNEAQLEKSRLLSDRFSAERPKGSFSTLEIQRTEQGDSAMYLCASSLGSEAFFGQGTRLTVV.